This entry features one T cell receptor (beta chain) sequence. As yet, its antigen is unknown. This specimen comes from a study of cytomegalovirus exposure and HLA in healthy donors. About the study: About 84% of 300 to 450 genotyped donors fell in the Caucasian-associated ancestry cluster. Notes on the study in general: The study recorded 150 to 200 TCR beta chains that were cytomegalovirus-associated. Most CMV-associated TCR beta chains were later found to appear HLA-restricted. A later look showed TCR association rates differing by HLA locus, highest for DRB1 and lowest for HLA-C.

PCR amplification relied on 60 Vbeta primers (plus 13 Jbeta primers). Measured with immunoSEQ multiplex PCR; TCRdb has only the in-frame clones, and not every one. The table shows 120,000 or so clones, with roughly two thirds occurring only once. The CDR3 consists of 15 residues. Germline CDR1 reads SGHRS; CDR2 reads YFSETQ. Trimming cost V 0 bases and J 8 bases, with 15 bases left between them. This TCR was sampled from a man aged 30 to 45 in good health and CMV-seropositive. The rearrangement uses TRBV5-1 and TRBJ2-1; D is possibly TRBD1 (6 bases). Sequencing was done on a sample of PBMCs. The CDR3 DNA reads as TGCGCCAGCAGCTTGGCCCTCTACAGGGACGATGAGCAGTTCTTC. It codes for CASSLALYRDDEQFF.